This T cell receptor (beta chain) stems from a study of PD-L1 blockade in urothelial cancer. The overall study: Anywhere from 0 to 3 prior chemotherapy regimens had been received by patients. Researchers looked at the blood 3 weeks (second dose) and 6 weeks after treatment began. Counts from blood samples showed a median of roughly 150,000 T cells.

Time point described: peripheral blood 6 weeks after treatment start. TCRdb's table, derived via immunoSEQ multiplex PCR, lists solely in-frame clones and lacks some. Counted here are about 39,000 clones, around 84% occurring once; the ten biggest clones make up 10%. The V end lost 2 bases, the J end lost 3 bases, and 5 bases lay between the germline ends. This CDR3 contains 13 residues. The germline V gene encodes CDR1 MNHEY and CDR2 SVGAGI. The chain employs TRBV6-5 and TRBJ1-5; the D is unclear. Sequencing used PBMCs, obtained around atezolizumab (anti-PD-L1) treatment. The sequence was obtained from a man in his forties or fifties with urothelial cancer. In nucleotides, the CDR3 is TGTGCCAGCAGTTACCTCTACAATCAGCCCCAGCATTTT. Translating gives CASSYLYNQPQHF.